This T cell receptor (beta chain) was sequenced during a study of cytomegalovirus exposure and HLA in healthy donors. Study-level points and caveats: In a later analysis, an Asian-associated ancestry cluster reportedly showed fewer N-insertions than the roughly 690-donor mean. Common viral pathogens were later found to be apparently linked to several of the most significant clusters. Per a later analysis, 15,000 to 20,000 TCR beta sequences showed association with HLA alleles at 0.05 false discovery rate. Confirmation in vitro established that a few CMV-associated chains were specific for CMV antigens.

The PCR employed 60 Vbeta primers together with 13 Jbeta primers. Sequencing used immunoSEQ multiplex PCR; TCRdb keeps in-frame clones, though not all of them. In total, the table holds about 210,000 clones. The length of the CDR3 is 15 residues. In germline, CDR1 is MNHGY, CDR2 SAAAGT. The junction had 11 bases not matched to a gene; V was cut back by 11 bases and J by 1 base. As concerns this clone: As yet, its antigen is unknown.

The chain combines TRBV6-8 with TRBJ2-5; 9 nucleotides align to TRBD1. Sequencing was carried out using PBMCs. The source of this sequence is a woman aged 25 to 45 in good health and CMV-seropositive. The CDR3 spells CAWATGGIRQETQYF. DNA for the CDR3: TGTGCCTGGGCGACAGGGGGAATTCGCCAAGAGACCCAGTACTTC.